This record covers a single TCR beta chain. Within the sample, other DNA sequences also encode this same CDR3. This record belongs to a study of blood T cell repertoires in COVID-19. Germline V gene data show CDR1 as SGHRS and CDR2 as YFSETQ. CDR3 length: 12 amino acids. Deletions cut 1 base from V and 5 bases from J, with 7 bases between. Using immunoSEQ multiplex PCR, the repertoire was profiled, and TCRdb retains in-frame clones only, with some absent. The table lists hundreds of thousands of clones, 65% to 90% of them singletons. The rearrangement links TRBV5-1 to TRBJ2-7; D call uncertain. The sequencing sample was made of peripheral blood. The clonotype was recovered from a man between 50 and 59 years old with acute or convalescent COVID-19. CDR3 bases: TGCGCCAGCAGCTTGTCGGTCAACGAGCAGTACTTC. Its protein is CASSLSVNEQYF.